Following are 10 T cell receptor beta chains from one sample sequenced in a study of cytomegalovirus exposure and HLA in healthy donors. The primer mix had 60 Vbeta and 13 Jbeta primers. Repertoires were generated with immunoSEQ multiplex PCR, while TCRdb's copy carries only in-frame clones and drops some. The sample table sets out 150,000 or so clones. Specimen: PBMCs. Receptors were obtained from a man aged 30-40 years in good health and CMV-seronegative.

The V call is TRBV27, the J call TRBJ2-5; D not resolved. The DNA end lines up better with TRBJ2-7; the J call may be wrong. Germline V lookup: CDR1 MNHEY, CDR2 SMNVEV (reference sequence). There are 14 residues in the CDR3. The CDR3 DNA sequence: TGTGCCAGCAGCCCCAGCCCAGGTACCTACGAGCAGTACTTC. Translation gives CASSPSPGTYEQYF.

J is TRBJ2-2 and V is TRBV18; D gene unclear. The CDR3 length is 14 residues. Trimming cost V 2 bases and J 6 bases, with 10 bases left between them. The germline V gene encodes CDR1 KGHSH and CDR2 LQKENI. In DNA form, the CDR3 reads TGTGCCAGCTCACCAGGGCAAGTTGCCGGGGAGCTGTTTTTT. Protein product: CASSPGQVAGELFF.

This sequence joins TRBV28 and TRBJ1-5, with D possibly being TRBD1 (6 bases). The V end was cut by 5 bases, the J end by 6 bases, with 20 bases between. CDR3 length: 16 residues. The germline V gene encodes CDR1 MDHEN and CDR2 SYDVKM. The CDR3 spells CASSPSQGRGSQPQHF. In DNA, the CDR3 is TGTGCCAGCAGTCCAAGTCAGGGGCGGGGGAGTCAGCCCCAGCATTTT. The entire variable domain, with the rest obtained from reference TRBV28 and TRBJ1-5, is as follows: DVKVTQSSRYLVKRTGEKVFLECVQDMDHENMFWYRQDPGLGLRLIYFSYDVKMKEKGDIPEGYSVSREKKERFSLILESASTNQTSMYLCASSPSQGRGSQPQHFGDGTRLSIL.

The chain employs TRBV10-3 and TRBJ1-5; 8 nucleotides match TRBD1. V was clipped by 6 bases and J by 5 bases; unmatched bases: 3. The CDR3 is made up of 13 amino acids. Germline V gene sequence: CDR1 ENHRY, CDR2 SYGVKD. The CDR3, as DNA: TGTGCCATCAGCGAACAGGGGGATCAGCCCCAGCATTTT. Translation gives CAISEQGDQPQHF.

This chain connects TRBV5-8 to TRBJ1-5; TRBD1 matches 9 bases. This CDR3 comprises 15 residues. Losses at the gene ends were 1 base for V and 9 bases for J; bases not matched to a gene: 8. Germline V CDR1 and CDR2: SGHTS, YDEGEE. The CDR3, as DNA: TGTGCCAGCAGCTTGAGGGGACAGGGCGGGACGCCCCAGCATTTT. Its translation: CASSLRGQGGTPQHF. Based on the CDR3 plus reference TRBV5-8 and TRBJ1-5, the full variable domain is EAGVTQSPTHLIKTRGQQATLRCSPISGHTSVYWYQQALGLGLQFLLWYDEGEERNRGNFPPRFSGRQFPNYSSELNVNALELEDSALYLCASSLRGQGGTPQHFGDGTRLSIL.

The J gene is TRBJ2-2, the V gene TRBV2; 10 bases are shared with TRBD2. CDR1 and CDR2 (germline): SNHLY, FYNNEI. This CDR3 spans 16 amino acids. V lost 6 bases and J lost 4; bases outside the gene matches: 8. Here the CDR3 reads CASRATGTSVTGELFF. The CDR3 coding sequence is TGTGCCAGCAGAGCGACCGGGACTAGCGTCACCGGGGAGCTGTTTTTT.

The chain combines TRBV29-1 with TRBJ1-1; no reliable D call. The length of the CDR3 is 13 residues. V was shortened by 4 bases and J by 2 bases, with 11 bases between the two germline ends. Per the germline V gene, CDR1 is SQVTM and CDR2 is ANQGSEA. CDR3 nucleotides: TGCAGCGTTGGATTTGGCCTCAACACTGAAGCTTTCTTT. Translated: CSVGFGLNTEAFF.

The chain combines TRBV12-5 with TRBJ1-5; 8 nucleotides agree with TRBD1. This CDR3 is 17 amino acids long. Germline CDR1 LGHNT, CDR2 FRNRAP. The J segment lost 4 bases and the V segment lost 4 bases, leaving 12 bases of the junction unmatched. CDR3 sequence: CASGSLPGQETNQPQHF. CDR3 in DNA: TGTGCTAGTGGTTCCCTCCCGGGACAGGAAACGAATCAGCCCCAGCATTTT.

The V and J genes are TRBV5-4 and TRBJ2-3, with D unresolved. The CDR3 length is 14 residues. V lost 2 bases, J lost 0 bases, and 7 bases lay in between. The germline CDR1 and CDR2 sequences are SGHNT and YYREEE (reference sequence). As DNA, the CDR3 is TGTGCCAGCAGCTTATCCCTTAGCACAGATACGCAGTATTTT. This gives the protein CASSLSLSTDTQYF.

The rearrangement links TRBV27 to TRBJ1-1; no clear D gene. The V end was cut by 11 bases, the J end by 2 bases, with 15 bases between. Germline V gives CDR1 MNHEY, CDR2 SMNVEV (reference sequence). This CDR3 has 13 residues. CDR3 amino acids: CASREGYNTEAFF. In nucleotides, the CDR3 is TGTGCCTCCCGGGAGGGCTATAACACTGAAGCTTTCTTT.